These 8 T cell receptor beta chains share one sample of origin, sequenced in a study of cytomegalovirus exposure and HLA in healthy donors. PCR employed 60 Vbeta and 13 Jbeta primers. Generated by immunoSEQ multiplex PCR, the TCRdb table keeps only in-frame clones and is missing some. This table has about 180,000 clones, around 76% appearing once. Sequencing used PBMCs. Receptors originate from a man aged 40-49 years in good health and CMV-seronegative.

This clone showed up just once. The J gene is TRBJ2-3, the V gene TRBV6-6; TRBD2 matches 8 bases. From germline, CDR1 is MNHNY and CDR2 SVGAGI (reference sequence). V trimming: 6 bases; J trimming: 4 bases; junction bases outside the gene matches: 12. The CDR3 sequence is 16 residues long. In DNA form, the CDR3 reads TGTGCCAGCAGACCGTCCGGGAGGCGGGGGGCAGATACGCAGTATTTT. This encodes CASRPSGRRGADTQYF.

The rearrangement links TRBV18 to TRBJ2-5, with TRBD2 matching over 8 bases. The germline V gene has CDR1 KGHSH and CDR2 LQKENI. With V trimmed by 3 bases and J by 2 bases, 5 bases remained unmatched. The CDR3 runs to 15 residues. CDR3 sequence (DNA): TGTGCCAGCTCACCTAAAGCGGGGGTACAAGAGACCCAGTACTTC. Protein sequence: CASSPKAGVQETQYF.

Here the CDR3 reads CASSQGAGGPYGYTF. DNA for the CDR3: TGCGCCAGCAGCCAAGGGGCAGGGGGGCCCTATGGCTACACCTTC. This rearrangement joins TRBV4-3 to TRBJ1-2; 7 bases match TRBD1. The V segment lost 1 base and the J segment 4 bases; nucleotides outside the gene matches: 6. This CDR3 has 15 residues. From germline, CDR1 is LGHNA and CDR2 YSLEER.

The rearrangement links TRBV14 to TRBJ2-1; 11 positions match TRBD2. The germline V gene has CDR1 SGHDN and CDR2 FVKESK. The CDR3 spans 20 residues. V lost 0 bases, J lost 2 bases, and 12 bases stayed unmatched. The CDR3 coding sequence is TGTGCCAGCAGCCAAGATTCCCCTTGGGATAGCGGGGGGGCCTACAATGAGCAGTTCTTC. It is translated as CASSQDSPWDSGGAYNEQFF.

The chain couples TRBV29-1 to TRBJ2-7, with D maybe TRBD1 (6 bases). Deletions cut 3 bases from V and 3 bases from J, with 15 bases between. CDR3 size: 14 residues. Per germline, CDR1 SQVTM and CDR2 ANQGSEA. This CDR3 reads CSVEGGQGIYEQYF. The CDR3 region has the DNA TGCAGCGTTGAGGGCGGCCAGGGGATCTACGAGCAGTACTTC.

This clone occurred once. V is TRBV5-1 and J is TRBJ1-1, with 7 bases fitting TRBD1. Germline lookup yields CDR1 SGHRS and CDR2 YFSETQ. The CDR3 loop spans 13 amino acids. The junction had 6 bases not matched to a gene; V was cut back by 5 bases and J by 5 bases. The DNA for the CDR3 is TGCGCCAGCAGAACAGGGGAGCGGACTGAAGCTTTCTTT. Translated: CASRTGERTEAFF.

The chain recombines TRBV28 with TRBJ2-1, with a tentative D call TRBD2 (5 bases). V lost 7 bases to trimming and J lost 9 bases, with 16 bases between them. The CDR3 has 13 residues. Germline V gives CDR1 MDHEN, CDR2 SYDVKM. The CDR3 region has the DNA TGTGCCAGCATCGAGGGTACAAAGACTGAGCAGTTCTTC. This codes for CASIEGTKTEQFF.

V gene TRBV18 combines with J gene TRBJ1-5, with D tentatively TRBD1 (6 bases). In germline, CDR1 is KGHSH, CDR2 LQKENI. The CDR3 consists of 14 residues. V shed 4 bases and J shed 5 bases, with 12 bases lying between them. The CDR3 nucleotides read TGTGCCAGCTCACAGATACAGGGTGATCAGCCCCAGCATTTT. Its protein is CASSQIQGDQPQHF.